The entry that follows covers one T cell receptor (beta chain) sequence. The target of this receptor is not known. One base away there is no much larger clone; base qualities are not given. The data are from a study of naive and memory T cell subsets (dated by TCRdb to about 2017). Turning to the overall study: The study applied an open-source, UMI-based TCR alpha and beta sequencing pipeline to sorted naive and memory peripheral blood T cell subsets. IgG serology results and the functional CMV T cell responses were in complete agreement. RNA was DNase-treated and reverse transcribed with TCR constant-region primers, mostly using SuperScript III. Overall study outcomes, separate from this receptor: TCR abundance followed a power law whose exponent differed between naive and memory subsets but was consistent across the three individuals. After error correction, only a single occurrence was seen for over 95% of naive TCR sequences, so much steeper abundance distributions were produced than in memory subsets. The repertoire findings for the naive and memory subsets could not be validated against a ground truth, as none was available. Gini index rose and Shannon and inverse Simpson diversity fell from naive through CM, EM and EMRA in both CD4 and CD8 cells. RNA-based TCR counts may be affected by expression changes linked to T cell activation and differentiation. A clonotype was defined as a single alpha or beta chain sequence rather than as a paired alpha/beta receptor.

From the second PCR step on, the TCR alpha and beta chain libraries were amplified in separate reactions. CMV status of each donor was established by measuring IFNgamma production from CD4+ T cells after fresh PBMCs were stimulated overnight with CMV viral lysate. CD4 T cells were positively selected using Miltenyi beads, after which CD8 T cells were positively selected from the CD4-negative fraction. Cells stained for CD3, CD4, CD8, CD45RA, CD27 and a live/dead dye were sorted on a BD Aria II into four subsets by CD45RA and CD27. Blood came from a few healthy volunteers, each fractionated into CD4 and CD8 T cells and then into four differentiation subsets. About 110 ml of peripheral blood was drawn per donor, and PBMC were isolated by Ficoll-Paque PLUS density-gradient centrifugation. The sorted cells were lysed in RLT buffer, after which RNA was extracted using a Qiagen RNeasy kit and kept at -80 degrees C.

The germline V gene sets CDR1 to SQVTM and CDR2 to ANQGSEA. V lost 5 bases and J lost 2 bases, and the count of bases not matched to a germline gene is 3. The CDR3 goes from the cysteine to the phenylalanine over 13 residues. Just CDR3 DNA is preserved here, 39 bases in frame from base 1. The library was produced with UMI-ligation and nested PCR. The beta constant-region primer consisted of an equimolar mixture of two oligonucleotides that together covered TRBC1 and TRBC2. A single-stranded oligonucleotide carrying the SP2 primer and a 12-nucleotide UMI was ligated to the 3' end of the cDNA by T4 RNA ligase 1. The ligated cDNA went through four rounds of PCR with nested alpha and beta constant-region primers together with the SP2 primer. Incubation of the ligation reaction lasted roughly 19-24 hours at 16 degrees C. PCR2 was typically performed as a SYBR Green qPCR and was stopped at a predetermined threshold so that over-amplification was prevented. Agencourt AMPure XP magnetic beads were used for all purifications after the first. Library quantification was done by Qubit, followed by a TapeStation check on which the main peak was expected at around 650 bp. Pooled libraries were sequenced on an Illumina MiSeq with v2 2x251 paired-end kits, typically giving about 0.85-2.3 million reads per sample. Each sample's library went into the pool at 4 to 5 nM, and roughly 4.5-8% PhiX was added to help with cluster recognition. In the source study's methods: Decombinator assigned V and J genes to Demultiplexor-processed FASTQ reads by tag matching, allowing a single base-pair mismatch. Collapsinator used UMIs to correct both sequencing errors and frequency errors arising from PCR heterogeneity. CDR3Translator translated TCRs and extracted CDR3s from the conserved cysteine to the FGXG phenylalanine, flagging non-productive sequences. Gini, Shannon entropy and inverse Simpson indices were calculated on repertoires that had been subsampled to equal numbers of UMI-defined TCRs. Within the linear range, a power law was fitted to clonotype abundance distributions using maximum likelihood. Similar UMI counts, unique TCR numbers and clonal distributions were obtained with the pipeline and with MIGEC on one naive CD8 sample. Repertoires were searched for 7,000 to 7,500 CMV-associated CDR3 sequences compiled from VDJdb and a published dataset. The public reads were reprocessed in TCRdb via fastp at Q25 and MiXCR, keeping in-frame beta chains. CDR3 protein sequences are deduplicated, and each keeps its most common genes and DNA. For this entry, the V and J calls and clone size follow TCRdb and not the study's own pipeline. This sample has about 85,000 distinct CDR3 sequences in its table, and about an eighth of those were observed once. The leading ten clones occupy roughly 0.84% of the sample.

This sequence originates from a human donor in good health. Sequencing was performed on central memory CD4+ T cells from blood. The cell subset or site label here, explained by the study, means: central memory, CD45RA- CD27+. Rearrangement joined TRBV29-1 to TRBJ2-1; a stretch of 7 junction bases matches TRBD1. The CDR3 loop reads CSVQGETYNEQFF. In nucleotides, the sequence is TGCAGCGTTCAGGGGGAGACCTACAATGAGCAGTTCTTC.